This TCR beta chain was sequenced during a study of cytomegalovirus exposure and HLA in healthy donors. Overall study results and limits: The majority of TCR sequences were rare, yet some public TCRs appeared in many donors. Associated with cytomegalovirus, according to the listing, were some 150 TCR beta chains.

Profiling relied on immunoSEQ multiplex PCR, and the TCRdb table lists in-frame clones only, not all of them. The table has 100,000 to 150,000 clones, over 65% seen once. Notes on this clone: The antigen is unknown.

This CDR3 comprises 15 residues. Trimming at V came to 7 bases and at J to 3 bases, leaving 10 bases not matched to a gene. Germline CDR1 SGHTS, CDR2 YDEGEE. The origin of this receptor is a woman between 25 and 40 years old in good health and CMV-seronegative. The V and J genes are TRBV5-8 and TRBJ1-2; 9 positions agree with TRBD1. Source material: PBMCs. Written as DNA, the CDR3 is TGTGCCAGCGACTTACCGGGACAGGGCCACTATGGCTACACCTTC. It translates to CASDLPGQGHYGYTF.